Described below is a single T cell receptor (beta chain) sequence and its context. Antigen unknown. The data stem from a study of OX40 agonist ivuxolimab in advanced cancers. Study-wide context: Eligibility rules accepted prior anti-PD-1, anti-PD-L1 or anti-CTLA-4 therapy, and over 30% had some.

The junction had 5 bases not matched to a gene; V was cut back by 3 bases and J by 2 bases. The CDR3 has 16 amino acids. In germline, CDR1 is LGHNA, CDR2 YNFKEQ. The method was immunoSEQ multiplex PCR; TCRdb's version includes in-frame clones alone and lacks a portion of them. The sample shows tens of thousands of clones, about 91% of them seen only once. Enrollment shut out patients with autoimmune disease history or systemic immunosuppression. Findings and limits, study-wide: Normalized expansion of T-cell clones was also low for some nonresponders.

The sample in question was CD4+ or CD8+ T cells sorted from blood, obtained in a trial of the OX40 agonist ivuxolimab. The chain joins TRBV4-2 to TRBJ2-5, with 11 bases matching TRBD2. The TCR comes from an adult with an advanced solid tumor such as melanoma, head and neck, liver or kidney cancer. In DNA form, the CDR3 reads TGTGCCAGCAGCCACGCCCGACTAGCGGGGCAAGAGACCCAGTACTTC. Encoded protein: CASSHARLAGQETQYF.